This TCR beta chain originates from a study of CD8 T cells in Susac syndrome. Germline values: CDR1 SNHLY, CDR2 FYNNEI. This CDR3 is 15 amino acids long. Trimming left V 2 bases short and J 2 bases short, with 10 bases between. An amount of RNA that ranged from roughly 0.45 to 1 ug was reverse transcribed with random hexamers. TCRdb re-derived calls from the immunoSEQ multiplex PCR reads in MiXCR, one entry per CDR3 protein. The sample has around 81,000 distinct CDR3 sequences; about 93% are singletons. The sample was CD8+ T cells from PBMCs. The sequence came from a human donor with Susac syndrome. The rearrangement joins TRBV2 to TRBJ1-5; D call uncertain. DNA of the CDR3: TGTGCCAGCAGTGAATATTCGGAGGGCAATCAGCCCCAGCATTTT. It specifies CASSEYSEGNQPQHF.